This T cell receptor beta chain emerged from a study of T cell responses to AZD1222 COVID-19 vaccine. Notes on the study in general: Clonal diversity may have been underestimated in mostly white British donors.

Germline V gene lookup returns CDR1 MNHEY and CDR2 SMNVEV (reference sequence). This CDR3 contains 14 residues. Note on this clone: Antigen specificity is unknown. The junction shows a germline mismatch at one end, possibly a read error.

Data came from immunoSEQ multiplex PCR; TCRdb stores just in-frame clones and leaves some out. The sample contains approximately 82,000 clones, approximately 90% of which appear only once. The chain combines TRBV27 with TRBJ2-2, with a weak D call TRBD1 (5 bases). The material was peripheral blood, obtained on day 0 of AZD1222 vaccination. The TCR sequence derives from an adult in good health. CDR3 protein: CAGSWTPNTGELFF. CDR3 nucleotide sequence: TGTGCCGGCAGCTGGACACCTAACACCGGGGAGCTGTTTTTT.